This T cell receptor (beta chain) comes out of a study of radiotherapy plus CTLA-4 blockade in lung cancer. Study observations and caveats: In blood, early T cell clone dynamics reportedly predicted response best, together with interferon-beta.

Unmatched junction bases numbered 3, after V lost 0 bases and J lost 0 bases. The CDR3 covers 17 residues. Germline V gene lookup returns CDR1 SGHKS and CDR2 YYEKEE (reference sequence). Clones were sequenced by immunoSEQ multiplex PCR, and TCRdb holds only the in-frame ones, with some missing. The data show approximately 41,000 clones, with more than 60% seen just once and approximately 10% held by the top ten. About this clone itself: Its antigen is undetermined.

Sequences were derived from peripheral blood, sampled from a patient treated with radiotherapy plus ipilimumab. The TCR comes from a human donor with non-small cell lung cancer who had stable disease on radiotherapy plus ipilimumab. The chain joins TRBV5-5 to TRBJ1-4, with 9 bases fitting TRBD1. The CDR3, as DNA: TGTGCCAGCAGCTTGGGGGACAGGGCGTCAACTAATGAAAAACTGTTTTTT. Its protein is CASSLGDRASTNEKLFF.